The 32 T cell receptor beta chains in this list originate from one sample, sequenced in a study of Ad26.COV2.S vaccination and SARS-CoV-2 variants. The assay was immunoSEQ multiplex PCR, and TCRdb's table has in-frame clones only and misses some. The sample consists of 250,000 or so clones, 87% of them appearing once. This sample's treatment: over 15 received Ad26.COV2.S at low or high dose, single or two shots; about 5 received placebo; per-sample allocation not given. The investigators took samples on day 63 after the first vaccine or placebo injection. This sample comprised peripheral blood, obtained in a trial of Ad26.COV2.S vaccine versus placebo. Source of these receptors: a person aged 18-65 years who received the Ad26.COV2.S COVID-19 vaccine or a placebo.

CDR3 loop: CASSNPSGGAANEQFF. CDR3 bases: TGTGCCAGCAGCAATCCCAGCGGGGGGGCCGCTAATGAGCAGTTCTTC. This chain links TRBV11-2 with TRBJ2-1; 10 nucleotides align to TRBD2. The CDR3 has 16 amino acids. V lost 5 bases and J lost 7; bases outside the gene matches: 11. Germline V gene sequence: CDR1 SGHAT, CDR2 FQNNGV.

V is TRBV6-1 and J is TRBJ1-1, with D possibly being TRBD1 (5 bases). There are 15 residues in the CDR3. V lost 1 base to trimming and J lost 1 base, with 10 bases between them. Germline CDR1 MNHNS, CDR2 SASEGT. This chain's CDR3 is CASSEGGGRNTEAFF. CDR3 DNA: TGTGCCAGCAGTGAAGGGGGGGGAAGGAACACTGAAGCTTTCTTT.

The rearrangement uses TRBV30 and TRBJ1-2, with unresolved D. The germline V gene has CDR1 GTSNPN and CDR2 SVGIG (reference sequence). V dropped 0 bases and J dropped 4 bases, with 12 bases sitting between them. The length of the CDR3 is 14 residues. CDR3 nucleotides: TGTGCCTGGAGTGTAACGGGCAGGCTCTATGGCTACACCTTC. It translates to CAWSVTGRLYGYTF.

The rearrangement links TRBV7-2 to TRBJ1-5, with unresolved D. The CDR3 contains 14 residues. Germline loops: CDR1 SGHTA, CDR2 FQGNSA. Trimming shortened V by 4 bases and J by 8 bases, and 15 bases separated the two germline ends. This chain's CDR3 is CASSSGPTGEPQHF. The DNA for the CDR3 is TGTGCCAGCAGCTCCGGCCCAACCGGGGAGCCCCAGCATTTT.

This clone was seen just once. An end of the junction differs from the germline gene, which may be a read error. The V gene is TRBV18, the J gene TRBJ2-7, with 9 bases that match TRBD1. The germline gives CDR1 KGHSH, CDR2 LQKENI. The CDR3 length is 13 residues. CDR3 bases: TGTGCCAGCTCACCACAGAATAGCGGACAGGGGTTTTTC. Translating it yields CASSPQNSGQGFF.

This clone turned up a few times. The J gene is TRBJ2-4, the V gene TRBV6-6; no definite D call. This CDR3 comprises 15 residues. CDR1 MNHNY and CDR2 SVGAGI come from the germline V gene (reference sequence). Trimming removed 2 bases at V and 0 bases at J, with 8 bases between. This chain's CDR3 is CASSYEELAKNIQYF. In nucleotides, the CDR3 is TGTGCCAGCAGTTACGAAGAACTAGCCAAAAACATTCAGTACTTC.

This clone was found once. The V gene is TRBV18, the J gene TRBJ2-1; 11 nucleotides match TRBD1. Germline V gives CDR1 KGHSH, CDR2 LQKENI. Germline trimming cut 5 bases from V and 8 bases from J; bases unmatched to any gene: 8. This CDR3 spans 15 amino acids. CDR3 DNA sequence: TGTGCCAGCTCAGCCGGGACAGGGGGTTCCGATGAGCAGTTCTTC. Translation: CASSAGTGGSDEQFF.

The chain recombines TRBV9 with TRBJ2-2, with 7 bases matching TRBD2. CDR3 size: 16 residues. The V gene's germline CDR1 is SGDLS and CDR2 YYNGEE. V dropped 0 bases and J dropped 7; count of bases not matched to a gene: 9. This CDR3 reads CASSVVGAGAIGELFF. The CDR3 DNA is TGTGCCAGCAGCGTAGTTGGGGCGGGAGCTATCGGGGAGCTGTTTTTT.

This chain links TRBV9 with TRBJ1-5; TRBD1 might be the D (6 bases). Germline V gene sequence: CDR1 SGDLS, CDR2 YYNGEE. Trimming took 4 bases from V and 4 from J, leaving 15 bases between them. The CDR3 length is 15 residues. CDR3 loop: CASSPTGFENQPQHF. The CDR3 DNA sequence: TGTGCCAGCAGCCCAACAGGGTTTGAGAATCAGCCCCAGCATTTT.

The V and J genes are TRBV19 and TRBJ2-7, with TRBD1 identical over 8 bases. V lost 5 bases to trimming and J lost 4 bases; unmatched junction nucleotides: 4. Germline V lookup: CDR1 LNHDA, CDR2 SQIVND (reference sequence). The CDR3 has 13 amino acids. CDR3 region: CASSSRQGYEQYV. The CDR3 region has the DNA TGTGCCAGTAGTTCTAGACAGGGGTACGAGCAGTACGTC.

J is TRBJ1-5 and V is TRBV4-1; D perhaps matches TRBD1 (5 bases). CDR1 MGHRA and CDR2 YSYEKL come from the germline V gene. V was shortened by 2 bases and J by 2 bases, with 16 bases between the two germline ends. The CDR3 sequence is 17 residues long. The CDR3: CASSQKFSGGGNQPQHF. CDR3 in DNA: TGCGCCAGCAGCCAAAAGTTCAGTGGAGGGGGCAATCAGCCCCAGCATTTT.

The chain carries TRBV4-2 and TRBJ1-5; TRBD1 might be the D (5 bases). Germline CDR1 and CDR2: LGHNA and YNFKEQ. CDR3 length: 16 amino acids. V lost 4 bases and J 1 base, leaving 14 bases between the germline ends. Here the CDR3 DNA reads TGTGCCAGCAGCCCCCTCTGGGGGGGGAGCAATCAGCCCCAGCATTTT. Translation gives CASSPLWGGSNQPQHF.

The rearrangement uses TRBV5-1 and TRBJ2-7, with D possibly TRBD2 on 6 matching bases. Per germline, CDR1 SGHRS and CDR2 YFSETQ. This CDR3 has 14 residues. V was shortened by 5 bases and J by 2 bases, with 14 bases between the two germline ends. The CDR3 loop reads CASSLSGLPYEQYF. DNA of the CDR3: TGCGCCAGCAGTCTAAGCGGGTTACCCTACGAGCAGTACTTC.

The chain links TRBV5-4 to TRBJ2-3; 9 bases fit TRBD1. This CDR3 is 14 amino acids long. Germline-derived CDR1 and CDR2 are SGHNT and YYREEE (reference sequence). After removal of 3 bases from V and 5 bases from J, the junction contained 4 bases not matched to a gene. CDR3 loop: CASSYGQGIDTQYF. In nucleotides, the CDR3 is TGTGCCAGCAGCTATGGACAGGGGATAGATACGCAGTATTTT.

The chain couples TRBV7-2 to TRBJ1-1; D is possibly TRBD1 (5 bases). V was shortened by 1 base and J by 7 bases, with 10 bases between the two germline ends. This CDR3 is built from 13 residues. Germline assignment: CDR1 SGHTA and CDR2 FQGNSA. The CDR3 region has the DNA TGTGCCAGCAGCTTAGAGACAGCCAATGAAGCTTTCTTT. Its translation: CASSLETANEAFF.

This sequence joins TRBV30 and TRBJ2-1; 7 positions match TRBD2. Germline V gene sequence: CDR1 GTSNPN, CDR2 SVGIG (reference sequence). This CDR3 has 15 residues. Trimming took 8 bases from V and 0 from J; bases not matched to a gene: 10. The CDR3 DNA follows: TGTGCCGGGTACGGGGGGAAAAGCTCCTACAATGAGCAGTTCTTC. This gives the protein CAGYGGKSSYNEQFF.

This chain joins TRBV19 and TRBJ1-1, with 9 bases aligning to TRBD1. CDR1 LNHDA and CDR2 SQIVND come from the germline V gene (reference sequence). The CDR3 consists of 20 residues. CDR3 in amino acids: CALCRDREREVTEMNTEAFF. The CDR3 coding sequence is TGTGCTTTGTGCCGGGACAGGGAAAGAGAAGTCACAGAAATGAACACTGAAGCTTTCTTT.

This rearrangement joins TRBV5-1 to TRBJ2-3, with D possibly TRBD2 on 6 matching bases. Trimming removed 0 bases at V and 3 bases at J, with 8 bases between. This CDR3 is built from 14 residues. The germline V gene encodes CDR1 SGHRS and CDR2 YFSETQ. The CDR3 region has the DNA TGCGCCAGCAGCTTGGAGGGGAGGACAGATACGCAGTATTTT. It encodes CASSLEGRTDTQYF.

This chain joins TRBV7-3 and TRBJ2-1; 8 bases are a match to TRBD2. CDR1 SGHTA and CDR2 FQGTGA come from the germline V gene. V was pared by 5 bases and J by 5 bases, with 8 bases of the junction left unmatched. The CDR3 is 15 amino acids. CDR3 protein: CASSGSGERHNEQFF. The CDR3 region has the DNA TGTGCCAGCAGCGGTAGCGGGGAGCGCCACAATGAGCAGTTCTTC.

The chain uses TRBV7-3 and TRBJ2-7, with 12 positions matching TRBD2. V trimming: 4 bases; J trimming: 3 bases; junction bases outside the gene matches: 7. Germline values: CDR1 SGHTA, CDR2 FQGTGA. CDR3 size: 16 residues. In DNA, the CDR3 is TGTGCCAGCAGCTCCGGAGGGACTAGCGGGTTCTACGAGCAGTACGTC. Amino acids: CASSSGGTSGFYEQYV.

The rearrangement uses TRBV27 and TRBJ2-2; D is perhaps TRBD1 (6 bases). Per germline, CDR1 MNHEY and CDR2 SMNVEV (reference sequence). The V gene lost 3 bases and the J gene lost 7 bases, with 12 bases spanning the gap. CDR3 size: 14 residues. DNA for the CDR3: TGTGCCAGCAGTTTGGCAGGGGTGAGCGGGGAGCTGTTTTTT. The encoded protein is CASSLAGVSGELFF.

There are a few counts of this clone. V gene TRBV6-2 or TRBV6-3 combines with J gene TRBJ2-2, with 15 bases fitting TRBD2. Losses at the gene ends were 2 bases for V and 5 bases for J; bases not matched to a gene: 3. The CDR3 has 17 residues. The germline gives CDR1 MNHEY, CDR2 SVGEGT. CDR3 residues: CASSYAGLAGGTGELFF. The DNA of the CDR3 is TGTGCCAGCAGTTACGCCGGACTAGCGGGAGGGACCGGGGAGCTGTTTTTT.

The chain carries TRBV7-9 and TRBJ2-3; 12 bases fit TRBD2. Per the germline V gene, CDR1 is SEHNR and CDR2 is FQNEAQ (reference sequence). V was pared by 5 bases and J by 5 bases, with 8 bases of the junction left unmatched. This CDR3 comprises 16 residues. CDR3 coding DNA: TGTGCCAGCAGCCCTAGCGGGGGGGCCGTTGGAGATACGCAGTATTTT. Encoded protein: CASSPSGGAVGDTQYF.

This clone has only one observation. This chain links TRBV2 with TRBJ1-5; weak D call: TRBD1 (5 bases). The ends were cut back, 4 bases at V and 7 bases at J, with 14 bases in the middle. In germline, CDR1 is SNHLY, CDR2 FYNNEI. This CDR3 has 14 amino acids. CDR3 amino acids: CASSVGTMGQPQHF. For the CDR3, the DNA is TGTGCCAGCAGTGTGGGGACGATGGGCCAGCCCCAGCATTTT.

The J gene is TRBJ2-5, the V gene TRBV11-2; D is possibly TRBD1 (5 bases). V was clipped by 5 bases and J by 7 bases, with 23 bases between them. The CDR3 contains 16 residues. The germline V gene encodes CDR1 SGHAT and CDR2 FQNNGV. The CDR3 loop reads CASSRIKGPRPGTQYF. The DNA of the CDR3 is TGTGCCAGCAGCCGAATAAAGGGGCCCCGGCCCGGGACCCAGTACTTC. The entire variable domain, with the rest obtained from reference TRBV11-2 and TRBJ2-5, is as follows: EAGVAQSPRYKIIEKRQSVAFWCNPISGHATLYWYQQILGQGPKLLIQFQNNGVVDDSQLPKDRFSAERLKGVDSTLKIQPAKLEDSAVYLCASSRIKGPRPGTQYFGPGTRLLVL.

This clone has only a few counts. V and J are TRBV6-2 or TRBV6-3 and TRBJ1-5; D not certain. Trimming removed 2 bases from V and 5 bases from J, with 10 bases in between. The CDR3 has 14 residues. Germline values: CDR1 MNHEY, CDR2 SVGEGT. The CDR3 spells CASSYTRTDQPQHF. CDR3 nucleotides: TGTGCCAGCAGTTACACCCGGACGGATCAGCCCCAGCATTTT.

This chain uses TRBV2 with TRBJ1-1; possible D gene TRBD1, 6 bases. The V gene lost 5 bases and the J gene lost 4 bases, with 14 bases spanning the gap. CDR3 length equals 14 residues. CDR1 and CDR2 (germline): SNHLY, FYNNEI. CDR3 DNA: TGTGCCAGCAGTTTATCCAGGGGCAGCACTGAAGCTTTCTTT. Its protein product is CASSLSRGSTEAFF.

In its sample, this clone was seen once. The rearrangement joins TRBV20-1 to TRBJ1-2; D is unresolved. Germline assignment: CDR1 DFQATT and CDR2 SNEGSKA (reference sequence). CDR3 length: 10 residues. Trimming cost V 5 bases and J 6 bases, with 7 bases left between them. As DNA, the CDR3 is TGCAGTGCTTTCACGGATGGCTACACCTTC. Its protein product is CSAFTDGYTF.

The rearrangement joins TRBV11-3 to TRBJ2-3; maybe TRBD2 (6 bases). This CDR3 has 15 amino acids. Germline V lookup: CDR1 SGHNT, CDR2 YENEEA. The V end was cut by 4 bases, the J end by 9 bases, with 20 bases between. Here the CDR3 reads CASSSASGVRGTQYF. The CDR3 DNA reads as TGTGCCAGCAGCTCCGCTTCGGGAGTACGAGGAACGCAGTATTTT. Full variable domain (missing parts from reference TRBV11-3 and TRBJ2-3): EAGVVQSPRYKIIEKKQPVAFWCNPISGHNTLYWYLQNLGQGPELLIRYENEEAVDDSQLPKDRFSAERLKGVDSTLKIQPAELGDSAVYLCASSSASGVRGTQYFGPGTRLTVL.

The chain recombines TRBV19 with TRBJ2-2; D is undetermined. The CDR3 covers 13 residues. The ends were cut back, 8 bases at V and 5 bases at J, with 12 bases in the middle. Looked up from germline, CDR1 is LNHDA and CDR2 is SQIVND (reference sequence). CDR3 DNA: TGTGCCAGTTCTAGGACCCAAACCGGGGAGCTGTTTTTT. It specifies CASSRTQTGELFF.

The chain joins TRBV7-9 to TRBJ2-7; weak D call: TRBD2 (8 bases). The CDR3 is 12 amino acids. CDR1 is SEHNR and CDR2 is FQNEAQ in the germline V gene (reference sequence). The CDR3 DNA follows: TGTGTGACAGGGACTAGGACTGGCGAGCAGTACGTC. This translates into CVTGTRTGEQYV.

The CDR3 protein is CASRPEQGPYYGYTF. The CDR3, as DNA: TGTGCCAGCAGACCAGAACAGGGCCCTTACTATGGCTACACCTTC. The chain employs TRBV6-5 and TRBJ1-2; tentatively, D is TRBD1 (6 bases). The ends were cut back, 6 bases at V and 3 bases at J, with 17 bases in the middle. This CDR3 is built from 15 residues. Germline assignment: CDR1 MNHEY and CDR2 SVGAGI.